This record concerns one TCR beta chain sequence. This entry belongs to a study of CD8+ T cells in alopecia areata. RNA was isolated and reverse transcribed to cDNA, the sequencing template. TCRdb's table, derived via immunoSEQ multiplex PCR, lists solely in-frame clones and lacks some. This sample yields 85,000 to 110,000 clones, of which more than 75% are seen a single time; roughly 11% belongs to the top ten. The treatment: oral pan-JAK inhibitor, 5-10 mg twice daily. The germline CDR1 and CDR2 sequences are SGHNT and YYREEE (reference sequence). The germline V and J ends were trimmed by 1 base and 1 base, with 5 bases remaining between them. CDR3 length: 13 residues.

Sample: CD8+ T cells sorted from blood, taken between weeks 30 and 35, from a patient treated with tofacitinib. V and J are TRBV5-4 and TRBJ2-5, with unresolved D. The origin of this receptor is a human donor with alopecia areata. CDR3 amino acids: CASSLWVQETQYF. The CDR3 nucleotides are TGTGCCAGCAGCTTGTGGGTCCAAGAGACCCAGTACTTC.